This T cell receptor beta chain came from a study of regulatory T cells in long-lasting Graves disease. On the study more broadly: Antithyroid drug exposure in newly diagnosed Graves' patients had lasted under 3 months.

CDR3-region Arm-PCR and iRepertoire HTBI primers produced the TCR beta libraries. MiXCR was run by TCRdb on the multiplex PCR reads, yielding one entry per CDR3 protein. This table has some 330,000 distinct CDR3 sequences, over 9.5% appearing once. The time point was: newly diagnosed GD, antithyroid drugs for less than 3 months. TCR sequences were obtained from RNA taken from PBMCs. The CDR3 is made up of 14 amino acids. V lost 0 bases to trimming and J lost 4 bases, with 9 bases between them. Study findings and constraints: Persistent patients had more shared public clonotypes (fewer than 3,000) than new patients (roughly 970).

This clonotype was detected many times. Its antigen is not identified. In addition, the sample was reused for a study of T cells in Graves' hyperthyroidism and ophthalmopathy.

Sequenced material: peripheral blood mononuclear cells (PBMCs), taken at new diagnosis, from a patient treated with antithyroid drugs. The origin of this receptor is a woman in her late teens or twenties with Graves disease. The rearrangement uses TRBV12-3 or TRBV12-4 and TRBJ1-2; perhaps TRBD1 as D (5 bases). CDR3 in amino acids: CASSLARAIYGYTF. The CDR3, as DNA: TGTGCCAGCAGTTTAGCCAGGGCGATCTATGGCTACACCTTC.